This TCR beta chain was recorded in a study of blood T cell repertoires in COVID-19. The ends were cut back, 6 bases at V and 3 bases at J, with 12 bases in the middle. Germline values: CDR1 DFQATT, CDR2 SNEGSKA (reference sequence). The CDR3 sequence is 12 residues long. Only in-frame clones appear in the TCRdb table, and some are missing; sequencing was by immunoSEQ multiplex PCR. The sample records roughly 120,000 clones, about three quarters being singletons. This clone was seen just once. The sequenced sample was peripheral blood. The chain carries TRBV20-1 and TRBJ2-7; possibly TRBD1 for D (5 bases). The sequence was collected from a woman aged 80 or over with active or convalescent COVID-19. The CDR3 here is CSASSTGYEQYF. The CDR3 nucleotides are TGCAGTGCAAGTAGTACAGGCTACGAGCAGTACTTC.